What follows are 32 T cell receptor beta chains derived from one specimen sequenced in a study of graft-versus-host responses after intestinal transplantation. For these TCRs, the target antigens are not known. Profiling relied on immunoSEQ multiplex PCR, and the TCRdb table lists in-frame clones only, not all of them. This sample has roughly 97,000 clones, with roughly 91% found just once. The specimen comprised unstimulated CD4+ T cells sorted from spleen or lymph node cells, sampled before transplant. Receptors were obtained from a human donor who was the organ donor for an intestinal transplant.

The V gene is TRBV7-2, the J gene TRBJ2-3, with 8 positions matching TRBD1. J was trimmed by 2 bases and V by 6 bases; bases with no gene match: 13. This CDR3 spans 17 amino acids. CDR1 is SGHTA and CDR2 is FQGNSA in the germline V gene. The CDR3 region has the DNA TGTGCCAGCAGTCTCTGGACAGGGCGATATCTCACAGATACGCAGTATTTT. It translates to CASSLWTGRYLTDTQYF.

The chain joins TRBV7-6 to TRBJ2-5; 12 bases fit TRBD2. Germline V gene data show CDR1 as SGHVS and CDR2 as FNYEAQ. The length of the CDR3 is 19 residues. The V segment lost 3 bases and the J segment 0 bases; nucleotides outside the gene matches: 11. The CDR3 loop reads CASSFSWVLAGGYQETQYF. CDR3 nucleotide sequence: TGTGCCAGCAGCTTTAGCTGGGTCCTAGCGGGGGGGTACCAAGAGACCCAGTACTTC.

This chain connects TRBV5-1 to TRBJ2-7, with a tentative D call TRBD2 (7 bases). V shed 4 bases and J shed 3 bases, with 14 bases lying between them. This CDR3 contains 14 residues. From germline, CDR1 is SGHRS and CDR2 YFSETQ. The CDR3 nucleotides read TGCGCCAGCAGCGCGGGGGACACCCGCTACGAGCAGTACTTC. Translated: CASSAGDTRYEQYF.

The chain recombines TRBV4-1 with TRBJ1-1, with D tentatively TRBD1 (5 bases). The CDR3 contains 15 residues. V gave up 3 bases and J gave up 8 bases, with 19 bases separating them. From germline, CDR1 is MGHRA and CDR2 YSYEKL. The CDR3 DNA is TGCGCCAGCAGCCAGCCCGGGGGGGATAGGGGAGAAGCTTTCTTT. Its protein product is CASSQPGGDRGEAFF.

CDR3 sequence: CASGSGAGTGPPRYGYTF. CDR3 DNA sequence: TGTGCTAGTGGTTCGGGGGCCGGGACAGGGCCACCTCGCTATGGCTACACCTTC. The chain links TRBV12-5 to TRBJ1-2; 9 nucleotides align to TRBD1. Germline V CDR1 and CDR2: LGHNT, FRNRAP. This CDR3 has 18 amino acids. V trimming: 4 bases; J trimming: 4 bases; junction bases outside the gene matches: 16.

This clone came up a few times. The genes are TRBV19 and TRBJ1-4; 8 bases are a match to TRBD1. The V segment lost 4 bases and the J segment 8 bases; nucleotides outside the gene matches: 6. In germline, CDR1 is LNHDA, CDR2 SQIVND (reference sequence). There are 14 residues in the CDR3. The CDR3 loop reads CASSRQGKKEKLFF. CDR3 nucleotides: TGTGCCAGTAGTAGACAGGGGAAGAAGGAAAAACTGTTTTTT.

The chain employs TRBV23-1 and TRBJ2-1; a possible D gene is TRBD1 (6 bases). TRBV23-1 carries the ORF label, with uncertain function. V was pared by 11 bases and J by 6 bases, with 14 bases between. The CDR3 has 12 residues. CDR3 coding DNA: TGCGCCGGACGACAGGTAGGCAATGAGCAGTTCTTC. It translates to CAGRQVGNEQFF.

The chain links TRBV6-1 to TRBJ1-2; tentatively, D is TRBD1 (5 bases). CDR3 length: 15 amino acids. Germline V gene data show CDR1 as MNHNS and CDR2 as SASEGT. V lost 0 bases and J lost 6, with 14 bases in between. The DNA for the CDR3 is TGTGCCAGCAGTGAAGCGCCTGGGGAGGGGAATGGCTACACCTTC. Translated: CASSEAPGEGNGYTF.

This chain uses TRBV6-6 with TRBJ2-3; 7 positions agree with TRBD1. The CDR3 totals 16 residues. Germline V CDR1 and CDR2: MNHNY, SVGAGI (reference sequence). The junction had 15 bases not matched to a gene; V was cut back by 4 bases and J by 8 bases. CDR3 in DNA: TGTGCCAGCAGTTCCAAACGCAGGGGGTCGCCCTTTACGCAGTATTTT. Translated, it gives CASSSKRRGSPFTQYF.

The V gene is TRBV5-1, the J gene TRBJ2-6; TRBD1 matches 8 bases. The CDR3 totals 16 residues. V shed 0 bases, J shed 3 bases, and the junction held 2 bases outside the gene matches. Germline CDR1 is SGHRS and CDR2 is YFSETQ. This CDR3 reads CASSLVTGVGANVLTF. The CDR3 DNA sequence: TGCGCCAGCAGCTTGGTGACAGGGGTTGGGGCCAACGTCCTGACTTTC.

The J gene is TRBJ2-2, the V gene TRBV11-2, with 10 bases lining up with TRBD2. V trimming: 3 bases; J trimming: 6 bases; junction bases outside the gene matches: 7. This CDR3 has 16 residues. Germline V CDR1 and CDR2: SGHAT, FQNNGV. The CDR3 is CASSFRLAGVAGELFF. CDR3 bases: TGTGCCAGCAGCTTCCGCCTAGCGGGGGTCGCCGGGGAGCTGTTTTTT.

The J gene is TRBJ2-6, the V gene TRBV11-1; D not resolved. The CDR3 sequence is 16 residues long. The germline CDR1 and CDR2 sequences are SGHAT and FQDESV (reference sequence). Trimming shortened V by 0 bases and J by 0 bases, and 6 bases separated the two germline ends. The CDR3 spells CASSLARSSGANVLTF. Written as DNA, the CDR3 is TGTGCCAGCAGCTTAGCACGGAGCTCTGGGGCCAACGTCCTGACTTTC.

This rearrangement joins TRBV7-2 to TRBJ2-7; D is perhaps TRBD1 (6 bases). Trimming cost V 4 bases and J 9 bases, with 16 bases left between them. Per germline, CDR1 SGHTA and CDR2 FQGNSA. The CDR3 runs to 13 residues. DNA for the CDR3: TGTGCCAGCAGCTCTCAGGACAGAGCCGTGCAGTACTTC. Its protein product is CASSSQDRAVQYF. The full variable domain, its missing parts supplied by reference TRBV7-2 and TRBJ2-7, is GAGVSQSPSNKVTEKGKDVELRCDPISGHTALYWYRQSLGQGLEFLIYFQGNSAPDKSGLPSDRFSAERTGGSVSTLTIQRTQQEDSAVYLCASSSQDRAVQYFGPGTRLTVT.

The chain joins TRBV4-1 to TRBJ2-3; 9 bases are a match to TRBD2. The CDR3 totals 14 residues. The germline gives CDR1 MGHRA, CDR2 YSYEKL. The V gene end was trimmed by 6 bases and the J gene end by 2 bases; junction bases not matched to a gene: 3. CDR3 sequence reads: CASSPGLATDTQYF. CDR3 bases: TGCGCCAGCAGTCCGGGACTAGCCACAGATACGCAGTATTTT.

The chain uses TRBV7-9 and TRBJ1-4; TRBD1 matches at 7 bases. V lost 1 base, J lost 4 bases, and 6 bases stayed unmatched. Germline lookup yields CDR1 SEHNR and CDR2 FQNEAQ (reference sequence). The CDR3 covers 16 residues. Here the CDR3 reads CASSLGQGGYNEKLFF. The CDR3 DNA reads as TGTGCCAGCAGCTTAGGACAGGGAGGATATAATGAAAAACTGTTTTTT.

The chain combines TRBV18 with TRBJ1-1, with D possibly TRBD1 on 6 matching bases. Germline loops: CDR1 KGHSH, CDR2 LQKENI. CDR3 length: 14 amino acids. V was clipped by 3 bases and J by 6 bases, with 14 bases between them. CDR3 DNA sequence: TGTGCCAGCTCACCTGGAACAGGGAGACCTGAAGCTTTCTTT. Translating it yields CASSPGTGRPEAFF.

This sequence joins TRBV7-2 and TRBJ1-2, with a possible D match to TRBD1 (6 bases). This CDR3 contains 13 residues. In germline, CDR1 is SGHTA, CDR2 FQGNSA. V was pared by 4 bases and J by 2 bases, with 8 bases between. The CDR3 region is CASSYDRNYGYTF. DNA for the CDR3: TGTGCCAGCAGCTACGACAGGAACTATGGCTACACCTTC.

The chain joins TRBV7-9 to TRBJ2-1; TRBD1 agrees at 8 bases. The CDR3 contains 16 residues. The V segment lost 5 bases and the J segment 0 bases; nucleotides outside the gene matches: 6. Germline CDR1 and CDR2: SEHNR and FQNEAQ (reference sequence). The CDR3 bases are TGTGCCAGCAGCCGAAGACAGGGGAGCTCCTACAATGAGCAGTTCTTC. Amino acids: CASSRRQGSSYNEQFF.

The chain combines TRBV6-5 with TRBJ2-7, with TRBD1 matching 8 bases. V shed 7 bases, J shed 10 bases, and the junction held 12 bases outside the gene matches. The CDR3 is made up of 13 amino acids. Germline V gives CDR1 MNHEY, CDR2 SVGAGI. DNA for the CDR3: TGTGCCAGCACCCGAGGGGACAGGCAGCAACAGTACTTC. It yields the protein CASTRGDRQQQYF.

The CDR3 spells CAWRGGGFYNSPLHF. In DNA, the CDR3 is TGTGCCTGGAGAGGGGGGGGCTTCTATAATTCACCCCTCCACTTT. The V and J genes are TRBV30 and TRBJ1-6; a weak D match, TRBD1 (6 bases). Germline CDR1 is GTSNPN and CDR2 is SVGIG (reference sequence). The CDR3 runs 15 residues. V was clipped by 3 bases and J by 3 bases, with 12 bases between them. Full variable domain (remainder filled in from reference TRBV30 and TRBJ1-6): SQTIHQWPATLVQPVGSPLSLECTVEGTSNPNLYWYRQAAGRGLQLLFYSVGIGQISSEVPQNLSASRPQDRQFILSSKKLLLSDSGFYLCAWRGGGFYNSPLHFGNGTRLTVT.

The chain employs TRBV19 and TRBJ1-4; TRBD1 might be the D (6 bases). Between the trimmed V and J ends, which lost 5 bases and 13 bases, there was a span of 17 bases. The CDR3 extends over 13 amino acids. Germline CDR1 reads LNHDA; CDR2 reads SQIVND (reference sequence). In DNA form, the CDR3 reads TGTGCCAGTAGTGGGGGGGCCGCGTATACACTGTTTTTT. Protein: CASSGGAAYTLFF. The full variable domain, with the rest looked up from reference TRBV19 and TRBJ1-4, is DGGITQSPKYLFRKEGQNVTLSCEQNLNHDAMYWYRQDPGQGLRLIYYSQIVNDFQKGDIAEGYSVSREKKESFPLTVTSAQKNPTAFYLCASSGGAAYTLFFGSGTQLSVL.

Points on this clone: The junction differs from germline at one of its ends, possibly a read error. This chain uses TRBV4-1 with TRBJ1-1; no clear D. The CDR3 consists of 14 residues. Germline values: CDR1 MGHRA, CDR2 YSYEKL. The CDR3 DNA is TGCGCCAGCAACCAAGGCGGAATGGGCACTGAAGCTTTCTTT. Its translation is CASNQGGMGTEAFF.

The CDR3 loop is CATSRDISVYEQYF. DNA of the CDR3: TGTGCCACCAGCAGAGATATTAGCGTCTACGAGCAGTACTTC. The gene calls are TRBV15 and TRBJ2-7; a weak D match, TRBD2 (5 bases). V was shortened by 0 bases and J by 3 bases, with 9 bases between the two germline ends. CDR1 is LNHNV and CDR2 is YYDKDF in the germline V gene (reference sequence). The CDR3 has 14 residues.

This chain uses TRBV10-2 with TRBJ1-1; 7 bases fit TRBD1. After removal of 8 bases from V and 0 bases from J, the junction contained 3 bases not matched to a gene. Germline CDR1 reads WSHSY; CDR2 reads SAAADI. The CDR3 sequence is 13 residues long. As DNA, the CDR3 is TGCGCCAGCTCCCAGGGGGTGAACACTGAAGCTTTCTTT. Translation: CASSQGVNTEAFF.

V usage is TRBV20-1 and J usage is TRBJ1-2; TRBD1 agrees at 8 bases. V trimming: 6 bases; J trimming: 7 bases; junction bases outside the gene matches: 4. Looked up from germline, CDR1 is DFQATT and CDR2 is SNEGSKA (reference sequence). This CDR3 region has 11 residues. The CDR3: CSALTGVGYTF. In nucleotides, the CDR3 is TGCAGTGCCTTGACAGGGGTTGGCTACACCTTC.

The rearrangement uses TRBV9 and TRBJ1-1, with no clear D. This CDR3 spans 16 amino acids. V dropped 0 bases and J dropped 4 bases, with 16 bases sitting between them. Looked up from germline, CDR1 is SGDLS and CDR2 is YYNGEE. CDR3 amino acids: CASSVALEVGSTEAFF. CDR3 DNA sequence: TGTGCCAGCAGCGTAGCTTTGGAGGTCGGGAGCACTGAAGCTTTCTTT. The full variable domain, its missing parts supplied by reference TRBV9 and TRBJ1-1, is DSGVTQTPKHLITATGQRVTLRCSPRSGDLSVYWYQQSLDQGLQFLIQYYNGEERAKGNILERFSAQQFPDLHSELNLSSLELGDSALYFCASSVALEVGSTEAFFGQGTRLTVV.

The chain links TRBV6-6 to TRBJ2-1, with 8 bases matching TRBD2. Germline CDR1 and CDR2: MNHNY and SVGAGI (reference sequence). This CDR3 spans 12 amino acids. Trimming took 4 bases from V and 12 from J; bases not matched to a gene: 5. CDR3 sequence: CASSSGGGLQFF. The CDR3 bases are TGTGCCAGCAGTTCGGGCGGGGGGTTGCAGTTCTTC.

The CDR3 region has the DNA TGTGCCAGCAGCCCAAGGAGTTGGGTACAGAACACTGAAGCTTTCTTT. It specifies CASSPRSWVQNTEAFF. The V gene is TRBV11-1, the J gene TRBJ1-1; unclear D gene. With 5 bases removed from V and 1 base from J, the gap between germline ends came to 17 bases. Germline-derived CDR1 and CDR2 are SGHAT and FQDESV (reference sequence). The CDR3 contains 16 residues.

This chain joins TRBV18 and TRBJ1-6; 7 bases map to TRBD1. Unmatched junction bases numbered 9, after V lost 4 bases and J lost 0 bases. CDR1 is KGHSH, CDR2 LQKENI, per germline. The CDR3 has 18 residues. For the CDR3, the DNA is TGTGCCAGCTCACTCGACAGGGTGCGGAGCTCCTATAATTCACCCCTCCACTTT. It codes for CASSLDRVRSSYNSPLHF.

The V call is TRBV30, the J call TRBJ1-2, with TRBD1 identical over 9 bases. This CDR3 spans 15 amino acids. The V gene's germline CDR1 is GTSNPN and CDR2 SVGIG (reference sequence). V gave up 3 bases and J gave up 5 bases; unmatched junction bases: 10. CDR3 nucleotide sequence: TGTGCCTGGAGGGGGGACAGGGTCTTGGGGTATGGCTACACCTTC. Translating gives CAWRGDRVLGYGYTF.

The genes are TRBV18 and TRBJ1-1; no definite D call. Germline values: CDR1 KGHSH, CDR2 LQKENI. Trimming removed 2 bases at V and 7 bases at J, with 14 bases between. The CDR3 is made up of 14 amino acids. The DNA for the CDR3 is TGTGCCAGCTCACCATTAAACGGCGAGGTTGAAGCTTTCTTT. Translating gives CASSPLNGEVEAFF.

This clone has a single count. The chain joins TRBV28 to TRBJ2-7, with 7 bases lining up with TRBD1. Trimming cost V 3 bases and J 5 bases; bases outside gene matches: 13. CDR3 size: 16 residues. Germline V gene sequence: CDR1 MDHEN, CDR2 SYDVKM. The CDR3 protein is CASSFPRNRGVNEQYF. Written as DNA, the CDR3 is TGTGCCAGCAGTTTTCCCCGTAACAGGGGAGTCAACGAGCAGTACTTC. Complete variable domain (other parts from reference TRBV28 and TRBJ2-7): DVKVTQSSRYLVKRTGEKVFLECVQDMDHENMFWYRQDPGLGLRLIYFSYDVKMKEKGDIPEGYSVSREKKERFSLILESASTNQTSMYLCASSFPRNRGVNEQYFGPGTRLTVT.